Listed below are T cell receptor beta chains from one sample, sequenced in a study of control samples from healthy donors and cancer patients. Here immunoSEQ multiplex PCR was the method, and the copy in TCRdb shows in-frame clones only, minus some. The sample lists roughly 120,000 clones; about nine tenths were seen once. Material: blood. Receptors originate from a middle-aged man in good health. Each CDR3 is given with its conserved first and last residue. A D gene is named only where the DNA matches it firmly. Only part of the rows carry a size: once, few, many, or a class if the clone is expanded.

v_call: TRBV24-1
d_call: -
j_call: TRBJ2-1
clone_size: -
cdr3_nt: TGTGCCACCAGTGATTTGCATCGCAATGAGCAGTTCTTC
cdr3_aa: CATSDLHRNEQFF

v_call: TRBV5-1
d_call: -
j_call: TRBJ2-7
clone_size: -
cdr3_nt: TGCGCCAGCAGCCCGGACACGGCCGGAGAGGAAGAGCAGTACTTC
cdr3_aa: CASSPDTAGEEEQYF

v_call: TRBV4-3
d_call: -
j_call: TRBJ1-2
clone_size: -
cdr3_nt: TGCGCCAGCAGCCAAGCGGGGGGCCTCGGTGGCTACACCTTC
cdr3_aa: CASSQAGGLGGYTF

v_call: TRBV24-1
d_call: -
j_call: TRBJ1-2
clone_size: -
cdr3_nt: TGTGCCACCAGTGATCGGACAGACTCCTATGGCTACACCTTC
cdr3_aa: CATSDRTDSYGYTF

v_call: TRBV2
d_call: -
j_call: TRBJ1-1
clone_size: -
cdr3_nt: TGTGCCAGCAGAAGGGCCCCCAACACTGAAGCTTTCTTT
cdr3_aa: CASRRAPNTEAFF

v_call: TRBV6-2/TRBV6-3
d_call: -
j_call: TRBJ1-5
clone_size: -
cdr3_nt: TGTGCCAGCAGCAGAGCTAGTCAGCCCCAGCATTTT
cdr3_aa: CASSRASQPQHF

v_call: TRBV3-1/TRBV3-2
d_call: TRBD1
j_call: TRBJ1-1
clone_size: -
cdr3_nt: TGTGCCAGCAGACCCCAATACACAGGGGGCAGGACTGAAGCTTTCTTT
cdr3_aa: CASRPQYTGGRTEAFF

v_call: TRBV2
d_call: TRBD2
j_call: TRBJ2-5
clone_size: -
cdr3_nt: TGTGTCAGGGAGGGTCTAGCTGAGACCCAGTACTTC
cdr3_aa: CVREGLAETQYF

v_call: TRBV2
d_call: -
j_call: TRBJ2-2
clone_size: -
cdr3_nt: TGTGCCAGCAGTAGGGACACCGGGGAGCTGTTTTTT
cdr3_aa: CASSRDTGELFF

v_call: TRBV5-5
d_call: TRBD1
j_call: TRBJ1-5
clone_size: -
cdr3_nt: TGTGCCAGCAGCTTGCGCGCAGGGGGCTATCAGCCCCAGCATTTT
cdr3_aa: CASSLRAGGYQPQHF

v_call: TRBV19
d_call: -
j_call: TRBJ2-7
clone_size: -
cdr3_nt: TGTGCCAGTAGTTTTGGTTTTTGGTCCTACGAGCAGTACTTC
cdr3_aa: CASSFGFWSYEQYF

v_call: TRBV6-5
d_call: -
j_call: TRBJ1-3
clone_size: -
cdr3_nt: TGTGCCAGCAGTCCCGGACAGTCCTCTGGAAACACCATATATTTT
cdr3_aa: CASSPGQSSGNTIYF

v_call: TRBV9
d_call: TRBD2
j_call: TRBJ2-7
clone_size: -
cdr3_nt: TGTGCCAGCAGCGCAAGCGGGGGGAGCTCCTACGAGCAGTACTTC
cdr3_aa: CASSASGGSSYEQYF

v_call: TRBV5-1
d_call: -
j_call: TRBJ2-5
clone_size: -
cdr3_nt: TGCGCCAGCAGTTACTGGCTAGCGATTCAAGAGACCCAGTACTTC
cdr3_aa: CASSYWLAIQETQYF

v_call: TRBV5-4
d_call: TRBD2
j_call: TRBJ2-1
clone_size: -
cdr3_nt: TGTGCCAGCAGCTCAACTCTAGCGGGGGTAAATGAGCAGTTCTTC
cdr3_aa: CASSSTLAGVNEQFF

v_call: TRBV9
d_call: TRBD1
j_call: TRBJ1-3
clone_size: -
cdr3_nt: TGTGCCAGCAGCGTATACCCAGGACAGGGGGCATCTGGAAACACCATATATTTT
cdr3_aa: CASSVYPGQGASGNTIYF

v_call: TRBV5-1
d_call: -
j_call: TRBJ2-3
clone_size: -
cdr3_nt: TGCGCCAGCAGCAGTGACAGGTACTTAGATACGCAGTATTTT
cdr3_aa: CASSSDRYLDTQYF

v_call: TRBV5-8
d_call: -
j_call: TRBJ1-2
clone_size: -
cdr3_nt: TGTGCCAGCAGCTGGTCGGTATCTTATGGCTACACCTTC
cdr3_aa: CASSWSVSYGYTF

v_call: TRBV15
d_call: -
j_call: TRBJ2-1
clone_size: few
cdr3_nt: TGTGCCACCAGCAGGGGGGGCGCCAACAATGAGCAGTTCTTC
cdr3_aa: CATSRGGANNEQFF

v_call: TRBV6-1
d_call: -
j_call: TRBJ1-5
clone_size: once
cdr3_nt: TGTGCCAGCAGTGAAAGTGGGCTCTTAGCCCAGCATTTT
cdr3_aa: CASSESGLLAQHF

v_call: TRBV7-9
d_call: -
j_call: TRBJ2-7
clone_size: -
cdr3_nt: TGTGCCAGCAGCCCCTCTACAGGGGAGGCGTACTTC
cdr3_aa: CASSPSTGEAYF

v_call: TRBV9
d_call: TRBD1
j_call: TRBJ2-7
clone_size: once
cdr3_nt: TGTGCCAGCAGCGTAGAGGGACAGGGTTTCTACGAGCAGTACTTC
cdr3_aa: CASSVEGQGFYEQYF

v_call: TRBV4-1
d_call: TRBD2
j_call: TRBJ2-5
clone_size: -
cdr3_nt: TGCGCCAGCAGCCACCTCCTGACTAGCGGGAAAGAGACCCAGTACTTC
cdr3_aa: CASSHLLTSGKETQYF

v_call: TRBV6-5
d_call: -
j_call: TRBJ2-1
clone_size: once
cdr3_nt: TGTGCCAGCAAAACGACGGTGAATGAGCAGTTCTTC
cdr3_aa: CASKTTVNEQFF

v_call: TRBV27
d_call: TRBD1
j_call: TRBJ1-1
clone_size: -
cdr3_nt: TGTGCCAGCAGCCACCTACGGGACAGGGGGAGTGAAGCTTTCTTT
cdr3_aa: CASSHLRDRGSEAFF

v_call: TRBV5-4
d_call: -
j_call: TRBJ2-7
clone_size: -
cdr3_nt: TGTGCCAGCAGCTTCCGGGACTCCGGAGGCCACGAGCAGTACTTC
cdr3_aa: CASSFRDSGGHEQYF